The entry below describes one T cell receptor (beta chain). Its specific antigen is unknown. No base quality values were provided; no much bigger clone lies one nucleotide off. At one collaborating source in Seattle, patients were enrolled during active infection and were followed longitudinally through the course of disease. The collaborating institutions used their own protocols to collect whole blood in K2EDTA tubes. For TCRbeta analysis, collaborators shipped samples in one of three forms: frozen whole blood, isolated PBMCs, or DNA extracted from either of those sample types. These data belong to a study of blood T cell repertoires in COVID-19 (TCRdb year 2020). Background for the entire study: The collaborator samples originated in the United States, Italy and Spain and spanned the acute and convalescent phases of COVID-19. The prospective study material was composed of cDNA or gDNA derived from T cells, B-cell-depleted T cells, or PBMCs. The repertoires were released in a freely available public database intended as a resource for research on the immune response to SARS-CoV-2. Deeply sampled blood TCRbeta repertoires from subjects exposed to, actively infected with, or recovered from COVID-19 were included in the dataset. Where HLA class I and class II types were available, the types were taken from metadata supplied by the sample provider, not from assay-based typing. A de-identified subject ID, COVID-19 status, age in years and sex were almost always included in the sample metadata. The samples were drawn from the first 160 participants of the ongoing ImmuneRACE study and from some 1,300 subjects provided by 6 global collaborators. The research as a whole found: The quantity of clinical and demographic metadata differed by source and by participant and was supplied without curation.

The immunoSEQ Assay, a bias-controlled multiplex PCR, was used to amplify TCRbeta CDR3 regions from genomic DNA. Per the original workflow: Within the assay, amplification of reference gene primers was used to estimate how many nucleated cells each sample contained. To quantify the absolute abundance of each unique TCRbeta CDR3 rearrangement, sequence reads were collapsed and filtered. For each sample, productive Simpson clonality was calculated by taking the square root of Simpson's diversity index across productive rearrangements. TCRdb limited this immuneACCESS table to in-frame rearrangements with V and J called. A share of clones is missing; checked studies link under half to unresolved V genes, and the rest is unexplained. The D gene and trimming were derived from the DNA, and the V and J assignments and clone size from that table. The sample table holds roughly 180,000 clones, of which approximately 88% were seen once. Around 6.3% of the sample belongs to the ten largest clones.

The TCR sequence derives from a woman aged 40 to 50 with COVID-19, enrolled during active disease. The sequencing sample was made of peripheral blood.

Here is the DNA: TGCGCCAGCAGCGCCGGGACTAGCGGGGGGCCTTCGCCTGAGCAGTTCTTC. This sequence encodes CASSAGTSGGPSPEQFF. The V and J genes are TRBV5-1 and TRBJ2-1; the central 15 bases match TRBD2. Trimming takes 4 bases off V and 9 bases off J; junction bases not matched to a gene: 11. Taken from the germline V gene, the CDR1 and CDR2 loops are SGHRS and YFSETQ. Taken from cysteine to phenylalanine, the CDR3 has 17 residues. The only DNA kept is the CDR3, 51 bases in frame from the first base.